The 23 T cell receptor beta chains given below trace back to one sample, sequenced in a study of blood T cell repertoires in COVID-19. TCRdb keeps only in-frame clones here, not all; method: immunoSEQ multiplex PCR. The sample has around 350,000 clones, around 84% seen once. The sample taken for sequencing was peripheral blood. All receptors derive from a human donor in a cohort sampled during active COVID-19.

The chain recombines TRBV6-6 with TRBJ2-2; D is ambiguous. The germline V gene has CDR1 MNHNY and CDR2 SVGAGI (reference sequence). The CDR3 spans 13 residues. The ends were cut back, 6 bases at V and 4 bases at J, with 9 bases in the middle. DNA of the CDR3: TGTGCCAGCAGCTCCCCGAGCACCGGGGAGCTGTTTTTT. Translation: CASSSPSTGELFF.

The chain combines TRBV30 with TRBJ2-7; D is possibly TRBD2 (5 bases). This CDR3 is 12 amino acids long. With 2 bases removed from V and 5 bases from J, the gap between germline ends came to 10 bases. The germline V gene has CDR1 GTSNPN and CDR2 SVGIG (reference sequence). The CDR3 loop is CAWSPSLDEQYF. CDR3 nucleotides: TGTGCCTGGAGTCCATCACTAGACGAGCAGTACTTC.

Many counts were recorded for this clone. V is TRBV19 and J is TRBJ2-1, with 9 bases matching TRBD2. CDR1 and CDR2 (germline): LNHDA, SQIVND (reference sequence). The CDR3 has 14 amino acids. V lost 4 bases to trimming and J lost 16 bases; unmatched junction nucleotides: 14. In nucleotides, the CDR3 is TGTGCCAGTAGTAACTTCGAGGGGCGGGAGGGCCACTTCTTC. It yields the protein CASSNFEGREGHFF.

This clone was seen only a few times. The chain recombines TRBV24-1 with TRBJ2-3; 13 bases are a match to TRBD2. Trimming cost V 3 bases and J 2 bases; bases outside gene matches: 7. Per the germline V gene, CDR1 is KGHDR and CDR2 is SFDVKD. The CDR3 sequence is 18 residues long. The CDR3 sequence is CATSDHAGLAGATDTQYF. CDR3 bases: TGTGCCACCAGTGATCACGCCGGACTAGCGGGAGCCACAGATACGCAGTATTTT.

V and J are TRBV27 and TRBJ1-2, with 9 bases matching TRBD1. The junction had 6 bases not matched to a gene; V was cut back by 6 bases and J by 7 bases. Germline values: CDR1 MNHEY, CDR2 SMNVEV (reference sequence). The CDR3 contains 13 residues. The CDR3 protein is CASRRQGESGYTF. The CDR3 nucleotides read TGTGCCAGCAGGCGACAGGGGGAGAGTGGCTACACCTTC.

The chain couples TRBV30 to TRBJ2-5; D is perhaps TRBD2 (5 bases). Trimming shortened V by 1 base and J by 5 bases, and 11 bases separated the two germline ends. This CDR3 spans 13 amino acids. Germline lookup yields CDR1 GTSNPN and CDR2 SVGIG (reference sequence). The CDR3 region has the DNA TGTGCCTGGAGTGGCGGGCCGCCGGAGACCCAGTACTTC. Translating it yields CAWSGGPPETQYF.

This clone was picked up one time. The chain uses TRBV12-3 or TRBV12-4 and TRBJ2-3; 8 nucleotides align to TRBD1. V lost 8 bases to trimming and J lost 8 bases; unmatched junction nucleotides: 9. The CDR3 loop spans 13 amino acids. Written as DNA, the CDR3 is TGTGCCAGCCAAAAGACAGGGGAGCGTACGCAGTATTTT. The encoded protein is CASQKTGERTQYF.

The rearrangement joins TRBV7-3 to TRBJ2-2; D ambiguous. V was clipped by 6 bases and J by 0 bases, with 11 bases between them. In germline, CDR1 is SGHTA, CDR2 FQGTGA. This CDR3 has 15 residues. As DNA, the CDR3 is TGTGCCAGCAGTCCGGTCCCTACGAACACCGGGGAGCTGTTTTTT. Translating gives CASSPVPTNTGELFF.

On this clone itself: The sample has other DNA sequences that encode this CDR3 too. This sequence joins TRBV30 and TRBJ1-1; D possibly corresponds to TRBD1 (6 bases). Trimming removed 0 bases from V and 2 bases from J, with 10 bases in between. Germline CDR1 and CDR2: GTSNPN and SVGIG (reference sequence). The CDR3 runs 14 residues. The DNA of the CDR3 is TGTGCCTGGAGTGTACGGGGGGCCAACACTGAAGCTTTCTTT. Translating gives CAWSVRGANTEAFF.

The chain recombines TRBV4-2 with TRBJ2-7, with 8 bases that match TRBD2. CDR1 LGHNA and CDR2 YNFKEQ come from the germline V gene. Unmatched junction bases numbered 16, after V lost 0 bases and J lost 3 bases. The CDR3 totals 19 residues. The CDR3 DNA follows: TGTGCCAGCAGCCAAGATTTGTCCGGGGGGGATTTGGCCGTCTACGAGCAGTACTTC. It encodes CASSQDLSGGDLAVYEQYF.

The rearrangement uses TRBV18 and TRBJ1-2; no clear D gene. V was cut by 2 bases and J by 6 bases, with 10 bases left in between. The CDR3 is 13 residues long. The germline CDR1 and CDR2 sequences are KGHSH and LQKENI. CDR3 in amino acids: CASSPGRMDGYTF. CDR3 in DNA: TGTGCCAGCTCACCAGGGAGGATGGATGGCTACACCTTC. Together with reference TRBV18 and TRBJ1-2, the CDR3 gives the full variable domain: NAGVMQNPRHLVRRRGQEARLRCSPMKGHSHVYWYRQLPEEGLKFMVYLQKENIIDESGMPKERFSAEFPKEGPSILRIQQVVRGDSAAYFCASSPGRMDGYTFGSGTRLTVV.

The genes are TRBV5-1 and TRBJ2-7, with D hard to call. Germline CDR1 reads SGHRS; CDR2 reads YFSETQ. Trimming shortened V by 0 bases and J by 2 bases, and 9 bases separated the two germline ends. The length of the CDR3 is 14 residues. CDR3 loop: CASSLAGSAYEQYF. The CDR3 coding sequence is TGCGCCAGCAGCTTGGCGGGTTCCGCCTACGAGCAGTACTTC.

The gene calls are TRBV5-5 and TRBJ2-2; 10 bases fit TRBD1. CDR3 length: 16 amino acids. Germline CDR1 and CDR2: SGHKS and YYEKEE (reference sequence). The V gene end was trimmed by 0 bases and the J gene end by 7 bases; junction bases not matched to a gene: 6. The CDR3 protein is CASSLVWDRGNGELFF. CDR3 sequence (DNA): TGTGCCAGCAGCTTGGTATGGGACAGGGGAAACGGGGAGCTGTTTTTT.

The rearrangement joins TRBV11-2 to TRBJ1-1, with D unresolved. In germline, CDR1 is SGHAT, CDR2 FQNNGV. V was pared by 1 base and J by 0 bases, with 6 bases between. This CDR3 region has 14 residues. The CDR3 DNA is TGTGCCAGCAGCTTAGCACAGATGAACACTGAAGCTTTCTTT. This translates into CASSLAQMNTEAFF.

The chain links TRBV2 to TRBJ1-1; D uncertain. The CDR3 loop spans 13 amino acids. CDR1 SNHLY and CDR2 FYNNEI come from the germline V gene. Trimming took off 6 bases at V and 0 bases at J, with 8 bases between the two ends. CDR3 DNA sequence: TGTGCCAGCAGCACAGATATGAACACTGAAGCTTTCTTT. Its translation is CASSTDMNTEAFF.

The J gene is TRBJ2-5, the V gene TRBV4-1; perhaps TRBD1 as D (5 bases). This CDR3 comprises 12 residues. Germline V gives CDR1 MGHRA, CDR2 YSYEKL. V was clipped by 4 bases and J by 5 bases, with 8 bases between them. This CDR3 reads CASSPKGETQYF. In nucleotides, the CDR3 is TGCGCCAGCAGCCCAAAGGGGGAGACCCAGTACTTC.

This chain links TRBV2 with TRBJ2-5; 8 bases fit TRBD2. Germline values: CDR1 SNHLY, CDR2 FYNNEI. V was pared by 7 bases and J by 5 bases, with 9 bases of the junction left unmatched. The CDR3 loop spans 14 amino acids. CDR3 coding DNA: TGTGCCAGCACCGGGGGGGGCTTCCAGGAGACCCAGTACTTC. This codes for CASTGGGFQETQYF.

This clone was counted a single time. The chain joins TRBV5-5 to TRBJ2-5, with TRBD2 matching over 7 bases. With V trimmed by 2 bases and J by 5 bases, 12 bases remained unmatched. The CDR3 totals 16 residues. Germline V lookup: CDR1 SGHKS, CDR2 YYEKEE (reference sequence). The CDR3 loop reads CASSFIPELRGETQYF. The DNA for the CDR3 is TGTGCCAGCAGCTTTATCCCAGAACTGCGGGGGGAGACCCAGTACTTC.

In DNA, the CDR3 is TGTGCCAGTCTTTCGGCGGGGGGTAGCACAGATACGCAGTATTTT. As protein: CASLSAGGSTDTQYF. The chain has TRBV19 and TRBJ2-3, with 8 bases fitting TRBD2. CDR1 is LNHDA, CDR2 SQIVND, per germline (reference sequence). J was trimmed by 0 bases and V by 8 bases; bases with no gene match: 7. The CDR3 sequence is 15 residues long.

The CDR3 DNA reads TGTGCCAGCAGCCCGGCGGGCACCGGGGAGCTGTTTTTT. Residues: CASSPAGTGELFF. The chain has TRBV5-4 and TRBJ2-2; perhaps TRBD2 as D (5 bases). The CDR3 consists of 13 residues. V lost 4 bases and J 4 bases, leaving 8 bases between the germline ends. In germline, CDR1 is SGHNT, CDR2 YYREEE (reference sequence).

V gene TRBV30 combines with J gene TRBJ2-1, with 8 bases lining up with TRBD2. Per the germline V gene, CDR1 is GTSNPN and CDR2 is SVGIG (reference sequence). The CDR3 is made up of 16 amino acids. Germline trimming cut 2 bases from V and 0 bases from J; bases unmatched to any gene: 6. The CDR3 here is CAWSSLAGGSYNEQFF. CDR3 bases: TGTGCCTGGAGTTCCCTTGCGGGGGGCTCCTACAATGAGCAGTTCTTC. The entire variable domain, with the rest obtained from reference TRBV30 and TRBJ2-1, is as follows: SQTIHQWPATLVQPVGSPLSLECTVEGTSNPNLYWYRQAAGRGLQLLFYSVGIGQISSEVPQNLSASRPQDRQFILSSKKLLLSDSGFYLCAWSSLAGGSYNEQFFGPGTRLTVL.

The rearrangement links TRBV5-1 to TRBJ2-1; the match to TRBD2 covers 9 bases. Germline assignment: CDR1 SGHRS and CDR2 YFSETQ. The CDR3 spans 17 residues. V shed 4 bases and J 3 bases; nucleotides not matched to a gene: 11. The CDR3 region has the DNA TGCGCCAGCAGCCCCCTCATAGGGACTAGCAGCTACAATGAGCAGTTCTTC. It translates to CASSPLIGTSSYNEQFF.

This chain links TRBV3-1 (or the pseudogene TRBV3-2) with TRBJ2-7; 7 nucleotides agree with TRBD2. With V trimmed by 8 bases and J by 0 bases, 10 bases remained unmatched. CDR3 length equals 15 residues. Germline CDR1 LGHDT, CDR2 YNNKEL (reference sequence). CDR3 loop: CASAISSSGSYEQYF. The CDR3 DNA follows: TGTGCCAGCGCCATTAGCTCTAGCGGCTCCTACGAGCAGTACTTC.